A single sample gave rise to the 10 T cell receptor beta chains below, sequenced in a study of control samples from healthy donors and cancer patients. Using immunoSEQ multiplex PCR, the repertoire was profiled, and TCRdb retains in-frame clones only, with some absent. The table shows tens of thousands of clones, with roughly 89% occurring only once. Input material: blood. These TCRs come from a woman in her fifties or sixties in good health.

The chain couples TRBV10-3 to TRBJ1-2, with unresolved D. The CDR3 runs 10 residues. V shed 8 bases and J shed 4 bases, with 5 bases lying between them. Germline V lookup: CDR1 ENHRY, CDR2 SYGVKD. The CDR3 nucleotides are TGTGCCATCGGAACCTATGGCTACACCTTC. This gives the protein CAIGTYGYTF.

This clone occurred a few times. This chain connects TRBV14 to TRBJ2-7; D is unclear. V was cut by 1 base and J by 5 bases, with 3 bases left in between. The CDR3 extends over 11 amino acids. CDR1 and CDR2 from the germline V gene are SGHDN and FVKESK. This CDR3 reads CASSQGDEQYF. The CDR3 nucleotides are TGTGCCAGCAGCCAAGGGGACGAGCAGTACTTC.

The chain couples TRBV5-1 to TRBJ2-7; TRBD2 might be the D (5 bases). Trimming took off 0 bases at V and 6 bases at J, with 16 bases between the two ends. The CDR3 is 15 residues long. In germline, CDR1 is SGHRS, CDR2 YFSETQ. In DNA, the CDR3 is TGCGCCAGCAGCTTGGCCCCGGGAAGAGGCAGCGAGCAGTACTTC. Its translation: CASSLAPGRGSEQYF.

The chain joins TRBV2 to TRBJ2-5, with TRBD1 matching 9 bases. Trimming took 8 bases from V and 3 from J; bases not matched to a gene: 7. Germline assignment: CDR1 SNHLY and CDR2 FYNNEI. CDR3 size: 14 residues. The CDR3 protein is CASLRDRAKETQYF. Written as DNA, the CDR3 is TGTGCCAGCCTGCGGGACAGGGCAAAAGAGACCCAGTACTTC. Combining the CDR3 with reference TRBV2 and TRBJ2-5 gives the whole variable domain EPEVTQTPSHQVTQMGQEVILRCVPISNHLYFYWYRQILGQKVEFLVSFYNNEISEKSEIFDDQFSVERPDGSNFTLKIRSTKLEDSAMYFCASLRDRAKETQYFGPGTRLLVL.

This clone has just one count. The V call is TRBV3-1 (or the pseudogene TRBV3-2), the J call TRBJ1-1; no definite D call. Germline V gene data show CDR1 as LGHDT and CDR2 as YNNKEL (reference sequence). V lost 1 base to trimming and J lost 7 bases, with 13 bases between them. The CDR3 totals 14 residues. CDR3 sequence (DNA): TGTGCCAGCAGCCAAGGGTACAGATCCCTTGAAGCTTTCTTT. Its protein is CASSQGYRSLEAFF.

The CDR3 region is CASSHHEVRGYGYTF. The CDR3, as DNA: TGTGCCAGCAGCCACCACGAGGTACGGGGCTATGGCTACACCTTC. The rearrangement links TRBV3-1 (or the pseudogene TRBV3-2) to TRBJ1-2; no definite D call. V was pared by 3 bases and J by 4 bases, with 15 bases between. This CDR3 has 15 residues. Germline assignment: CDR1 LGHDT and CDR2 YNNKEL (reference sequence).

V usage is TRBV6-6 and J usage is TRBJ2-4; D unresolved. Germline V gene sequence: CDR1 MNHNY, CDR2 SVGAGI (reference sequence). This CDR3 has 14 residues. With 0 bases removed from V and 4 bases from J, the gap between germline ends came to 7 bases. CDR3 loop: CASSYSTGKNIQYF. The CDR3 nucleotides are TGTGCCAGCAGTTACTCTACCGGGAAAAACATTCAGTACTTC.

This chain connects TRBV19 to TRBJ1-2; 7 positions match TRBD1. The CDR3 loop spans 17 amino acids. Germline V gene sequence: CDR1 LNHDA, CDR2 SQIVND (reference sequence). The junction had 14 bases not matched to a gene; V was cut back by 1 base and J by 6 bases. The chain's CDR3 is CASSIGSERGRVDGYTF. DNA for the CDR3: TGTGCCAGTAGTATAGGCTCAGAAAGGGGGCGCGTCGATGGCTACACCTTC.

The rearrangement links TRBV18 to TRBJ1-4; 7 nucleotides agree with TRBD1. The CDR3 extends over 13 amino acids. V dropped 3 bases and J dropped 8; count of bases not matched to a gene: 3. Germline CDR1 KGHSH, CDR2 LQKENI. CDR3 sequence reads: CASSPQGGEKLFF. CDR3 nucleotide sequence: TGTGCCAGCTCACCCCAGGGGGGAGAAAAACTGTTTTTT.

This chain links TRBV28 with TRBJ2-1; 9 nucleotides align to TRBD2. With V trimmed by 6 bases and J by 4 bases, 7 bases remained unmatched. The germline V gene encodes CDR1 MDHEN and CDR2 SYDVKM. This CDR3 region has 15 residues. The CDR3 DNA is TGTGCCAGCAGAGGCTCTAGCGGGAAATACAATGAGCAGTTCTTC. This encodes CASRGSSGKYNEQFF.